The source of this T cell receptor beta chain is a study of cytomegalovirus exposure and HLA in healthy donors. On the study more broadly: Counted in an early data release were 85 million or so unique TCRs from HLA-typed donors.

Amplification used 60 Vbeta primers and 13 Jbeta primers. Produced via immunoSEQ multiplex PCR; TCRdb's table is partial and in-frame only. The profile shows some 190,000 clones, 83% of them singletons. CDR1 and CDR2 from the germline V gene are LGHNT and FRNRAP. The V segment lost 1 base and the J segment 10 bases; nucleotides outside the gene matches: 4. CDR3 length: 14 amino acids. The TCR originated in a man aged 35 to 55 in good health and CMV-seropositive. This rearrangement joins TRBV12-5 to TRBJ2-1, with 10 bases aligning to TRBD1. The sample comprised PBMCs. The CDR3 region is CASGLGQGAEEQFF. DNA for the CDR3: TGTGCTAGTGGTTTGGGACAGGGGGCTGAGGAGCAGTTCTTC.